This TCR beta chain originates from a study of blood T cell repertoires in COVID-19 (TCRdb year 2020). In the study overall: Samples covering the acute and convalescent phases of COVID-19 were provided by collaborators in the United States, Italy and Spain. The material from the prospective study consisted of cDNA or gDNA derived from T cells, B-cell-depleted T cells, or PBMCs. Deeply sampled blood TCRbeta repertoires from subjects exposed to, actively infected with, or recovered from COVID-19 were included in the dataset. The repertoires were made available in a free public database intended to serve as a resource for research on the immune response to SARS-CoV-2. Samples were obtained from the ongoing ImmuneRACE study (first 160 participants) and from about 1,300 subjects provided by 6 global collaborators. A de-identified subject ID, COVID-19 status, age in years and sex were almost always included in the sample metadata. HLA class I and class II types, where available, came from metadata supplied by the sample provider rather than from assay-based typing.

CDR1 and CDR2 were assigned from the germline V gene as KGHSH and LQKENI. V loses 2 bases, J loses 0 bases, and the germline ends lie 8 bases apart. The CDR3, from cysteine to phenylalanine, totals 15 residues. The retained sequence is limited to the CDR3, 45 bases, with the frame set at the first base. This clone has just a few counts. Its antigen is unknown. There are no base qualities to consult, and no much larger clone falls within one base. TCRbeta CDR3 regions were amplified from genomic DNA using the immunoSEQ Assay, a bias-controlled multiplex PCR. The study's processing was this. Within the assay, amplification of reference gene primers was used to estimate how many nucleated cells each sample contained. To quantify the absolute abundance of each unique TCRbeta CDR3 rearrangement, sequence reads were collapsed and filtered. For each sample, productive Simpson clonality was calculated as the square root of Simpson's diversity index over productive rearrangements. TCRdb stores this immuneACCESS table with in-frame sequences only. Part of the clones is absent; in the studies checked, under half of the shortfall reflects unresolved V genes, and no reason is known for the rest. V, J and clone size are taken as reported in that table, and D and trimming were inferred from the DNA itself. The sample yields 200,000 to 300,000 clones; 82% were counted once. The ten largest account for 12% of the sample.

Whole blood was collected in K2EDTA tubes by collaborating institutions according to the institutions' own protocols. Collaborator samples were shipped for TCRbeta analysis as frozen whole blood, isolated PBMCs, or DNA extracted from either sample type. What the research found in general, with its limitations: How much clinical and demographic metadata was included differed by source and by participant, and the metadata was provided uncurated.

This clonotype was obtained from a woman aged 60 to 75 with active or convalescent COVID-19. The sample was peripheral blood. The rearrangement combines TRBV18 with TRBJ1-3; the D gene lacks a confident call. The CDR3 has the sequence CASSPGQSSGNTIYF. In nucleotides, the sequence is TGTGCCAGCTCACCAGGGCAGTCCTCTGGAAACACCATATATTTT.